This is a list of T cell receptor beta chains from one sample in a study of T cell responses to AZD1222 COVID-19 vaccine. Assay used: immunoSEQ multiplex PCR; TCRdb lists only in-frame clones, some missing. The sample has approximately 150,000 clones; around 91% are singletons. Here the sequenced sample was peripheral blood, taken on day 0 of AZD1222 vaccination. The receptor source for this set is an adult in good health. Both conserved end residues are trimmed from each CDR3. Each record gives: V gene, CDR3 protein.

v_gene: TRBV28
CDR3aa: ASRTTNTEAF

v_gene: TRBV11-2
CDR3aa: ASSLRGLGEKLF

v_gene: TRBV19
CDR3aa: ASSGQGAGANVLT

v_gene: TRBV7-9
CDR3aa: ASSLVRSGWNTEAF

v_gene: TRBV5-1
CDR3aa: ASSLGPTNTEAF

v_gene: TRBV19
CDR3aa: ASSHPGLPSTDTQY

v_gene: TRBV21-1
CDR3aa: ASSKGGKVTEAF

v_gene: TRBV18
CDR3aa: ASSPLFSGSSYNEQF

v_gene: TRBV10-3
CDR3aa: ATRTGPTNEKLF

v_gene: TRBV6-5
CDR3aa: ATLKNREGYEQY

v_gene: TRBV14
CDR3aa: ASSQEPRPGYGYT

v_gene: TRBV7-2
CDR3aa: ASSFDTGSAGEQY

v_gene: TRBV18
CDR3aa: ASSLQENTEAF

v_gene: TRBV18
CDR3aa: ASQGQGGMETQY

v_gene: TRBV19
CDR3aa: ASSMAAPAGGYT

v_gene: TRBV4-1
CDR3aa: ASSQDPSGGIYGYT

v_gene: TRBV30
CDR3aa: AWSVGSPTNEKLF

v_gene: TRBV30
CDR3aa: AWSAAGRNEQY

v_gene: TRBV5-1
CDR3aa: ASSPGTSGRETQY

v_gene: TRBV25-1
CDR3aa: ASSDSGRGRFAEAF

v_gene: TRBV7-2
CDR3aa: ASSSYRVFSSYEQY

v_gene: TRBV19
CDR3aa: ASSKPLDSEAF